This T cell receptor (beta chain) appears in the sequencing data of a study of T cell responses to AZD1222 COVID-19 vaccine. The data were produced by immunoSEQ multiplex PCR, yet TCRdb's version contains in-frame clones alone and is incomplete. The sample contains some 180,000 clones, over 80% of which appear only once. The V end was cut by 6 bases, the J end by 6 bases, with 11 bases between. The germline V gene encodes CDR1 SNHLY and CDR2 FYNNEI. The CDR3 has 12 amino acids. The source is an adult in good health. The source material was peripheral blood, sampled on day 0 of AZD1222 vaccination. The rearrangement links TRBV2 to TRBJ1-2; TRBD1 is a possible D gene (5 bases). CDR3 sequence (DNA): TGTGCCAGCAGGCAGGGCTTGCATGGCTACACCTTC. It translates to CASRQGLHGYTF.